Each of the 6 T cell receptor beta chains below was sequenced from the same sample in a study of T cells in Graves' hyperthyroidism and ophthalmopathy. Amplified TCR beta CDR3 regions derived from RNA transcripts. A set of HTBI primers served as the primers for a first-round RT-PCR of the TCR CDR3. TCRdb re-analysed the multiplex PCR reads in MiXCR, keeping a single row per CDR3 protein. The sample has approximately 640,000 distinct CDR3 sequences; under 20% are singletons. Sequenced input: blood. The receptors shown here come from a woman in her 30s with Graves' hyperthyroidism.

This clonotype was seen many times. The chain has TRBV12-5 and TRBJ2-1, with TRBD2 identical over 15 bases. This CDR3 has 16 amino acids. After removal of 5 bases from V and 7 bases from J, the junction contained 6 bases not matched to a gene. From germline, CDR1 is LGHNT and CDR2 FRNRAP. The CDR3 spells CASGTGLAGGRNEQFF. Here the CDR3 DNA reads TGTGCTAGTGGTACCGGACTAGCGGGAGGGAGAAATGAGCAGTTCTTC.

This clonotype has just a few counts. The rearrangement links TRBV5-6 to TRBJ2-1; 7 bases fit TRBD1. V trimming: 4 bases; J trimming: 2 bases; junction bases outside the gene matches: 9. Germline V gene data show CDR1 as SGHDT and CDR2 as YYEEEE. This CDR3 is 16 amino acids long. The CDR3 here is CASSLATGSAYNEQFF. In DNA, the CDR3 is TGTGCCAGCAGCCTCGCGACAGGGAGCGCCTACAATGAGCAGTTCTTC.

This clonotype was observed at least ten times. The genes are TRBV28 and TRBJ2-7; D may be TRBD1 (7 bases). Germline-derived CDR1 and CDR2 are MDHEN and SYDVKM. Trimming removed 7 bases from V and 4 bases from J, with 11 bases in between. The CDR3 extends over 12 amino acids. The CDR3, as DNA: TGTGCCAGCAAGACAGGGACTTACGAGCAGTACTTC. This sequence encodes CASKTGTYEQYF.

The chain has TRBV7-2 and TRBJ2-5; no clear D gene. Germline lookup yields CDR1 SGHTA and CDR2 FQGNSA. The CDR3 consists of 14 residues. Between the trimmed V and J ends, which lost 2 bases and 0 bases, there was a span of 7 bases. CDR3 residues: CASSLLPNQETQYF. CDR3 coding DNA: TGTGCCAGCAGCTTACTCCCTAACCAAGAGACCCAGTACTTC.

The genes are TRBV4-1 and TRBJ1-2; D uncertain. CDR1 MGHRA and CDR2 YSYEKL come from the germline V gene. The CDR3 is made up of 15 amino acids. Trimming removed 0 bases at V and 0 bases at J, with 8 bases between. The CDR3 region is CASSQEILANYGYTF. CDR3 bases: TGCGCCAGCAGCCAAGAGATCCTAGCTAACTATGGCTACACCTTC.

This clonotype occurred a few times. The CDR3 DNA follows: TGCAGCGTTGTGGGGGGGAGGGCTTACGAGCAGTACTTC. It encodes CSVVGGRAYEQYF. The chain is built from TRBV29-1 and TRBJ2-7; TRBD2 matches at 7 bases. Germline lookup yields CDR1 SQVTM and CDR2 ANQGSEA. J was trimmed by 4 bases and V by 4 bases; bases with no gene match: 7. There are 13 residues in the CDR3.